The source of this TCR beta chain is a study of T cell responses to AZD1222 COVID-19 vaccine. This clone was seen only once. TCRdb keeps only in-frame clones here, not all; method: immunoSEQ multiplex PCR. The sample includes about 120,000 clones, 80% to 90% of them seen just once. Trimming removed 7 bases at V and 0 bases at J, with 10 bases between. This CDR3 is 14 amino acids long. Germline V CDR1 and CDR2: SEHNR, FQNEAQ (reference sequence). The sequence was obtained from an adult in good health. The specimen was peripheral blood, collected on day 0 of MenACWY control vaccination. J is TRBJ1-3 and V is TRBV7-9; tentatively, D is TRBD1 (5 bases). CDR3 protein: CASNGHFSGNTIYF. The CDR3 region has the DNA TGTGCCAGCAACGGACATTTCTCTGGAAACACCATATATTTT.